This TCR beta chain is from a study of Graves' ophthalmopathy and Graves' hyperthyroidism. Turning to the study itself: By definition, stable hyperthyroidism involved no ophthalmopathy within 18 months of follow-up. Overall study findings and caveats: Separation of ophthalmopathy from stable hyperthyroidism was achieved by a 13-signature model, at roughly 90% sensitivity and roughly 81% specificity. Most thyroid clonotypes expanded beyond 0.001 frequency were also found in blood. The model reached 70% to 71% sensitivity and under 75% specificity for predicting ophthalmopathy progression.

Amplification targeted the TCR beta CDR3 regions, with RNA transcripts as the source material. The workflow started with a first-round RT-PCR run with HTBI primers and then moved on to a second-round multiplex PCR. TCRdb reanalysed the multiplex PCR reads using MiXCR and keeps one entry per CDR3 protein. The sample records around 1.1 million distinct CDR3 sequences, about 36% being singletons. Concerning this clonotype itself: Its antigen is not identified.

The sequencing input was peripheral blood or thyroid tissue (not recorded which). This TCR came from an adult man with Graves' hyperthyroidism.

CDR3 in amino acids: CASVGPSYEQYF. The CDR3 DNA sequence: TGTGCCAGCGTAGGACCCTCCTACGAGCAGTACTTC. The rearrangement links TRBV6-5 to TRBJ2-7; D is ambiguous. Trimming left V 8 bases short and J 0 bases short, with 8 bases between. The CDR3 has 12 amino acids. The germline V gene has CDR1 MNHEY and CDR2 SVGAGI.